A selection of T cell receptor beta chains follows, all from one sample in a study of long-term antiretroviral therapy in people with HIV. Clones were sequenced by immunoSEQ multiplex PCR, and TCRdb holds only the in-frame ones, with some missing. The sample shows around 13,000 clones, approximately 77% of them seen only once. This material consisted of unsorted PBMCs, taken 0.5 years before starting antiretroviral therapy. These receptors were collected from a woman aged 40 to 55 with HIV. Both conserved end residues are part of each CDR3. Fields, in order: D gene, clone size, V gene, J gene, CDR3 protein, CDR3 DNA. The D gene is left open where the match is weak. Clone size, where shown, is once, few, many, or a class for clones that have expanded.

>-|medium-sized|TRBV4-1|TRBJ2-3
CASSQDIITDTQYF
TGCGCCAGCAGCCAAGATATAATCACAGATACGCAGTATTTT
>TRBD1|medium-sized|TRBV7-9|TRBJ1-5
CASSSQGFGQPQHF
TGTGCCAGCAGCTCACAGGGGTTCGGTCAGCCCCAGCATTTT
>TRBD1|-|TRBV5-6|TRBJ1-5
CASSLGARGFSNQPQHF
TGTGCCAGCAGCCTCGGGGCCAGGGGGTTTAGCAATCAGCCCCAGCATTTT
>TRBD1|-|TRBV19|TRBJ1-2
CASRHGTVANYGYTF
TGTGCCAGTAGGCACGGGACAGTAGCTAACTATGGCTACACCTTC
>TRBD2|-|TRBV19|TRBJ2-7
CASSWGAGSSYEQYF
TGTGCCAGTAGCTGGGGAGCGGGGTCGTCCTACGAGCAGTACTTC
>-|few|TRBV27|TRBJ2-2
CASSLTGRWTGELFF
TGTGCCAGCAGTTTGACAGGAAGGTGGACCGGGGAGCTGTTTTTT
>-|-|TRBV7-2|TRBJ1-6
CASSLAGGRTYNSPLHF
TGTGCCAGCAGCTTAGCCGGGGGCCGCACCTATAATTCACCCCTCCACTTT
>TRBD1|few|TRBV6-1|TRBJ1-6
CASSDDGTDSSYNSPLHF
TGTGCCAGCAGTGACGATGGGACAGACAGTTCCTATAATTCACCCCTCCACTTT
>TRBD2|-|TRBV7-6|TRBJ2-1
CASSLLAGGVNEQFF
TGTGCCAGCAGCCTCCTAGCGGGGGGGGTCAATGAGCAGTTCTTC
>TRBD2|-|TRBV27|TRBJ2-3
CASSLRLAGGPDTQYF
TGTGCCAGCAGCCTCCGACTAGCGGGAGGGCCAGATACGCAGTATTTT
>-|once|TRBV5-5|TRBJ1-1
CASSFTTTEAFF
TGTGCCAGCAGCTTTACAACCACTGAAGCTTTCTTT
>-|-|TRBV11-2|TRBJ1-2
CASTGQNYGYTF
TGTGCCAGCACCGGACAGAACTATGGCTACACCTTC
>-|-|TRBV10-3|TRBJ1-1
CAISEQVPDTEAFF
TGTGCCATCAGTGAACAGGTTCCGGACACTGAAGCTTTCTTT
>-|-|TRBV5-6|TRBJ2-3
CASSSGLTDTQYF
TGTGCCAGCAGCTCGGGCCTCACAGATACGCAGTATTTT
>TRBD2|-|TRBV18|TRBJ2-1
CASSLAGGVNEQFF
TGTGCCAGCTCACTAGCGGGGGGTGTGAATGAGCAGTTCTTC
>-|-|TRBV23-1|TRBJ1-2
CASSQSSGGAGGYTF
TGCGCCAGCAGTCAATCGAGCGGGGGGGCAGGCGGCTACACCTTC
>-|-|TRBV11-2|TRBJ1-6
CASSPQGAGRIYNSPLHF
TGTGCCAGCAGCCCCCAAGGCGCGGGACGGATATATAATTCACCCCTCCACTTT
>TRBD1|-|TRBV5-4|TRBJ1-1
CASSFEGARFTEAFF
TGTGCCAGCAGCTTCGAGGGGGCACGGTTCACTGAAGCTTTCTTT
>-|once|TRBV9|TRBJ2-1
CASSPLVGGSYNEQFF
TGTGCCAGCAGCCCTCTAGTGGGGGGCTCCTACAATGAGCAGTTCTTC
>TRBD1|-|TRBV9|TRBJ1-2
CASTDGPGDRAYYGYTF
TGTGCCAGCACCGATGGCCCCGGCGACAGGGCTTACTATGGCTACACCTTC
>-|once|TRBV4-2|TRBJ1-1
CASSQVWQENTEAFF
TGTGCCAGCAGCCAAGTATGGCAGGAGAACACTGAAGCTTTCTTT
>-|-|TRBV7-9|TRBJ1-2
CASSPGTGASSNNYGYTF
TGTGCCAGCAGCCCCGGTACCGGGGCGTCTTCGAATAACTATGGCTACACCTTC
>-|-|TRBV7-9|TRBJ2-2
CASSLGGTGELFF
TGTGCCAGCAGCTTAGGAGGCACCGGGGAGCTGTTTTTT
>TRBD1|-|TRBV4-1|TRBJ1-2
CASRQGPGGEGYTF
TGCGCCAGCAGGCAAGGACCAGGGGGAGAGGGCTACACCTTC
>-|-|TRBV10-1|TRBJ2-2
CASRGQKNTGELFF
TGCGCCAGCCGAGGACAGAAGAACACCGGGGAGCTGTTTTTT
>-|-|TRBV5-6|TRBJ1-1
CASSSAPNTEAFF
TGTGCCAGCAGCTCAGCTCCGAACACTGAAGCTTTCTTT
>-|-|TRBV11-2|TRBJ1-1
CASSLALGLNTEAFF
TGTGCCAGCAGCTTAGCGCTCGGCCTGAACACTGAAGCTTTCTTT
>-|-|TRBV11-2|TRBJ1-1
CASSPRGLKAFF
TGTGCCAGCAGCCCTCGGGGGCTTAAAGCTTTCTTT